This is a list of T cell receptor beta chains from one sample in a study of identical twins. From the 5' RACE reads, TCRdb called clonotypes with MiXCR, one entry per CDR3 protein. Of about 530,000 distinct CDR3 sequences detected, nearly 15% appear once; the ten largest clones hold more than 0.4%. These data were likewise used in another study, on yellow fever vaccine responses in identical twins.

The specimen was CD4+ T cells sorted from blood. These receptors all stem from a woman younger than 30 in good health. The CDR3 runs from the conserved cysteine through the conserved F or W. The order of the fields is CDR3 length, J gene, V gene, D gene, clone size, CDR3 DNA, CDR3 protein. D genes are given only for firm matches. Not all rows give a size; the values are once, few, many and, for expanded clones, a class.

18 | TRBJ2-1 | TRBV12-3/TRBV12-4 | TRBD2 | . | TGTGCCATCAGTTCAGGGAGACTAGCCGAGATCTCCTACAATGAGCAGTTCTTC | CAISSGRLAEISYNEQFF
17 | TRBJ2-2 | TRBV5-6 | . | . | TGTGCCAGCAGCTTCCTCGGGAGCTGGGAGAACACCGGGGAGCTGTTTTTT | CASSFLGSWENTGELFF
15 | TRBJ2-2 | TRBV5-1 | TRBD1 | . | TGCGCCAGCAGCCGCCGGACAGGGGAGGCCGGGGAGCTGTTTTTT | CASSRRTGEAGELFF
13 | TRBJ1-1 | TRBV5-1 | TRBD1 | few | TGCGCCAGCAGCCTCGGGACAGCAACTGAAGCTTTCTTT | CASSLGTATEAFF
15 | TRBJ2-3 | TRBV12-3/TRBV12-4 | TRBD2 | many | TGTGCCAGCAGGCACGGGGGGGCTAGCACAGATACGCAGTATTTT | CASRHGGASTDTQYF
15 | TRBJ2-7 | TRBV12-3/TRBV12-4 | TRBD2 | . | TGTGCCAGCAGGGACAGAGCGGGAGGAGATGGCGAGCAGTACTTC | CASRDRAGGDGEQYF
13 | TRBJ1-1 | TRBV12-3/TRBV12-4 | . | . | TGTGCCAGCAGAACACAGGGGAACACTGAAGCTTTCTTT | CASRTQGNTEAFF
13 | TRBJ1-5 | TRBV5-6 | . | . | TGTGCCAGCAGCCTGACGGGGGGCCAGCCCCAGCATTTT | CASSLTGGQPQHF
15 | TRBJ2-2 | TRBV5-1 | TRBD1 | few | TGCGCCAGCAGCGGCGTGGGGACAGAGGCCGGGGAGCTGTTTTTT | CASSGVGTEAGELFF
14 | TRBJ2-1 | TRBV4-2 | . | many | TGTGCCAGCAGCCAAGAAGCACAGTACAATGAGCAGTTCTTC | CASSQEAQYNEQFF
15 | TRBJ2-3 | TRBV12-3/TRBV12-4 | . | . | TGTGCCAGCAGGCTTAGCGGAGTTAGCACAGATACGCAGTATTTT | CASRLSGVSTDTQYF
14 | TRBJ1-4 | TRBV6-1 | TRBD1 | many | TGTGCCAGCAGTCGCGGGACAGGGGATGAAAAACTGTTTTTT | CASSRGTGDEKLFF
13 | TRBJ1-2 | TRBV20-1 | TRBD1 | . | TGCAGTGCTAGGCGGACAGGGGGATATGGCTACACCTTC | CSARRTGGYGYTF
14 | TRBJ2-3 | TRBV20-1 | . | . | TGCAGTGCCACCAGAGGGGGGCCGGTAGATACGCAGTATTTT | CSATRGGPVDTQYF
16 | TRBJ1-1 | TRBV29-1 | . | few | TGCAGCGGGGGTAGACAGATTCCTCCGGAGAACACTGAAGCTTTCTTT | CSGGRQIPPENTEAFF
16 | TRBJ2-4 | TRBV18 | TRBD1 | . | TGTGCCAGCTCGCCCGACAGGGATCGGGCCAAAAACATTCAGTACTTC | CASSPDRDRAKNIQYF
16 | TRBJ2-2 | TRBV5-1 | . | many | TGTGCCAGCAGTTTAGGGCTAGCCGCTAACACCGGGGAGCTGTTTTTT | CASSLGLAANTGELFF
15 | TRBJ2-1 | TRBV3-1 | . | . | TGTGCCAGCAGCCAAGGTTGGGGGGGCAGAGATGAGCAGTTCTTC | CASSQGWGGRDEQFF
17 | TRBJ1-4 | TRBV9 | . | . | TGTGCCAGCAGCGTAGGTTCGTCAGTTGCAACTAATGAAAAACTGTTTTTT | CASSVGSSVATNEKLFF
14 | TRBJ2-2 | TRBV27 | . | . | TGTGCCAGCAGTCTGGACACGCGCACCGGGGAGCTGTTTTTT | CASSLDTRTGELFF
15 | TRBJ1-1 | TRBV21-1 | . | many | TGTGCCAGCAGCATACGGACAGGGGGGACCACTGAAGCTTTCTTT | CASSIRTGGTTEAFF
17 | TRBJ2-2 | TRBV5-1 | TRBD1 | . | TGCGCCAGCAGCCCGCTCGCGGGACAGGCGTTAGCCGGGGAGCTGTTTTTT | CASSPLAGQALAGELFF
16 | TRBJ2-1 | TRBV5-1 | TRBD1 | . | TGCGCCAGCAGCCAGCAGGGGGTTAGTTACGGCAATGAGCAGTTCTTC | CASSQQGVSYGNEQFF
19 | TRBJ2-2 | TRBV12-5 | TRBD1 | few | TGTGCTAGTGGTTTGGGGACGGCCGGGACAGGGGAATCCAAGGGGGAGCTGTTTTTT | CASGLGTAGTGESKGELFF
14 | TRBJ2-5 | TRBV11-2 | . | . | TGTGCCAGCAGCTTAGATACATTTGGGGAGACCCAGTACTTC | CASSLDTFGETQYF
14 | TRBJ2-2 | TRBV5-6 | . | few | TGTGCCAGCAGCTTGATTTGGAACACCGGGGAGCTGTTTTTT | CASSLIWNTGELFF
13 | TRBJ2-1 | TRBV28 | . | . | TGTGCCAGTGGAGGGGGCGGCTACAATGAGCAGTTCTTC | CASGGGGYNEQFF
16 | TRBJ2-2 | TRBV12-3/TRBV12-4 | TRBD2 | few | TGTGCCAGCAGTTCTCGACTAGCGGGAGGGACCGGGGAGCTGTTTTTT | CASSSRLAGGTGELFF
17 | TRBJ1-3 | TRBV4-1 | TRBD1 | . | TGCGCCAGCAGCCGTGGTCCGGGACAGGGCGGAGGAAACACCATATATTTT | CASSRGPGQGGGNTIYF
14 | TRBJ2-3 | TRBV7-6 | . | many | TGTGCCAGCAGCCCCTGGGGGGCAGGGGATACGCAGTATTTT | CASSPWGAGDTQYF
15 | TRBJ2-2 | TRBV20-1 | . | . | TGCAGTGCAGGGGGGCCAGGCCAAAGGACCGGGGAGCTGTTTTTT | CSAGGPGQRTGELFF
11 | TRBJ2-1 | TRBV20-1 | TRBD1 | few | TGCAGTGCTTGGGACAGACAAGAACAGTTCTTC | CSAWDRQEQFF
13 | TRBJ2-5 | TRBV18 | . | few | TGTGCCAGCTCACCAACAAGCTCAGAGACCCAGTACTTC | CASSPTSSETQYF
18 | TRBJ2-1 | TRBV4-1 | . | many | TGCGCCAGCAGCCAAGTAGATTTGGGCTTCAGCTCCTACAATGAGCAGTTCTTC | CASSQVDLGFSSYNEQFF
12 | TRBJ2-5 | TRBV3-1 | . | many | TGTGCCAGCAGCCAAGTCGAGACTAAACAGTACTTC | CASSQVETKQYF
12 | TRBJ1-6 | TRBV6-5 | . | few | TGTGCCAGCTCCCCGGGGAAATCACCCCTCCACTTT | CASSPGKSPLHF
16 | TRBJ2-1 | TRBV5-1 | TRBD1 | . | TGCGCCAGCAGCTTCCCCGGGACAGGGTTAATAAGTGAGCAGTTCTTC | CASSFPGTGLISEQFF
15 | TRBJ1-4 | TRBV7-2 | . | . | TGTGCCAGCAGCCTGGTTTTGGTCGGTAATGAAAAACTGTTTTTT | CASSLVLVGNEKLFF
13 | TRBJ1-2 | TRBV2 | . | few | TGTGCCAGCAGTAGCGATCCGGGCTATGGCTACACCTTC | CASSSDPGYGYTF
14 | TRBJ2-3 | TRBV4-1 | . | few | TGCGCCAGCAGCCAAGATACGAGGACAGATACGCAGTATTTT | CASSQDTRTDTQYF
16 | TRBJ2-7 | TRBV5-1 | TRBD2 | once | TGCGCCAGCAGCTCCACAGGGGCGGGAGGGGCCTACGAGCAGTACTTC | CASSSTGAGGAYEQYF